These T cell receptor beta chains were read from a single sample in a study of blood T cells in healthy people across ages. TCRdb independently ran MiXCR on the 5' RACE reads; one entry per CDR3 protein. The sample has fewer than 2 million distinct CDR3 sequences; approximately 39% are singletons. Sample: blood. These TCRs come from a human donor in good health. Each CDR3 is given with its conserved first and last residue. The D gene is left open where the match is weak. Part of the rows lack a size; the others show once, few, many or a class for expanded clones.

j_gene: TRBJ1-4; v_gene: TRBV20-1; d_gene: NA; abundance: few; len: 12; CDR3aa: CSAYRVGEKLFF; CDR3nt: TGCAGTGCTTACAGGGTCGGAGAAAAACTGTTTTTT
j_gene: TRBJ2-5; v_gene: TRBV10-3; d_gene: NA; abundance: NA; len: 14; CDR3aa: CAIRSGQSQETQYF; CDR3nt: TGTGCCATCAGATCGGGACAATCCCAAGAGACCCAGTACTTC
j_gene: TRBJ2-7; v_gene: TRBV28; d_gene: TRBD1; abundance: many; len: 17; CDR3aa: CASSLWASGTASYEQYF; CDR3nt: TGTGCCAGCAGTTTATGGGCTTCCGGGACAGCATCCTACGAGCAGTACTTC
j_gene: TRBJ2-2; v_gene: TRBV12-3/TRBV12-4; d_gene: NA; abundance: once; len: 16; CDR3aa: CASGPGGLGPTGELFF; CDR3nt: TGTGCCAGCGGTCCCGGGGGACTCGGACCTACCGGGGAGCTGTTTTTT
j_gene: TRBJ1-1; v_gene: TRBV4-1; d_gene: NA; abundance: few; len: 9; CDR3aa: CTGRTEAFF; CDR3nt: TGCACCGGAAGGACTGAAGCTTTCTTT
j_gene: TRBJ1-2; v_gene: TRBV29-1; d_gene: NA; abundance: NA; len: 14; CDR3aa: CSVEIAPPRGGYTF; CDR3nt: TGCAGCGTTGAAATCGCGCCTCCCCGCGGGGGCTACACCTTC
j_gene: TRBJ1-2; v_gene: TRBV6-6; d_gene: NA; abundance: NA; len: 15; CDR3aa: CASSPVGPTNYGYTF; CDR3nt: TGTGCCAGCAGTCCCGTGGGCCCCACTAACTATGGCTACACCTTC
j_gene: TRBJ2-3; v_gene: TRBV20-1; d_gene: TRBD2; abundance: NA; len: 15; CDR3aa: CSAGGGDYSTDTQYF; CDR3nt: TGCAGCGCTGGGGGGGGGGATTATAGCACAGATACGCAGTATTTT
j_gene: TRBJ2-3; v_gene: TRBV6-5; d_gene: NA; abundance: NA; len: 13; CDR3aa: CASTGNAKNIQYF; CDR3nt: TGTGCCAGCACTGGCAATGCCAAAAACATTCAGTATTTT
j_gene: TRBJ1-5; v_gene: TRBV18; d_gene: TRBD1; abundance: NA; len: 16; CDR3aa: CASSPLGTGVGQPQHF; CDR3nt: TGTGCCAGCTCACCACTAGGGACAGGGGTGGGTCAGCCCCAGCATTTT
j_gene: TRBJ1-1; v_gene: TRBV9; d_gene: NA; abundance: NA; len: 13; CDR3aa: CASSAAQGTEAFF; CDR3nt: TGTGCCAGCAGCGCCGCCCAGGGAACTGAAGCTTTCTTT
j_gene: TRBJ2-7; v_gene: TRBV29-1; d_gene: TRBD1; abundance: NA; len: 12; CDR3aa: CSVRTGEGEQYF; CDR3nt: TGCAGCGTCCGGACAGGGGAAGGCGAGCAGTACTTC
j_gene: TRBJ2-3; v_gene: TRBV7-2; d_gene: NA; abundance: NA; len: 16; CDR3aa: CASSPPVRTITDTQYF; CDR3nt: TGTGCCAGCAGCCCCCCAGTGCGGACCATCACAGATACGCAGTATTTT
j_gene: TRBJ1-2; v_gene: TRBV2; d_gene: NA; abundance: NA; len: 13; CDR3aa: CAKIPKQGYGYTF; CDR3nt: TGTGCCAAGATCCCGAAACAGGGCTATGGCTACACCTTC
j_gene: TRBJ2-5; v_gene: TRBV6-2/TRBV6-3; d_gene: NA; abundance: NA; len: 15; CDR3aa: CASSYEGTEKETQYF; CDR3nt: TGTGCCAGCAGTTACGAGGGGACCGAAAAAGAGACCCAGTACTTC
j_gene: TRBJ2-1; v_gene: TRBV5-6; d_gene: NA; abundance: NA; len: 16; CDR3aa: CASSLVALSSYNEQFF; CDR3nt: TGTGCCAGCAGCTTGGTAGCGTTGAGCTCCTACAATGAGCAGTTCTTC
j_gene: TRBJ1-2; v_gene: TRBV7-3; d_gene: NA; abundance: NA; len: 9; CDR3aa: CAGLYGYTF; CDR3nt: TGTGCCGGTCTCTATGGCTACACCTTC
j_gene: TRBJ2-1; v_gene: TRBV12-3/TRBV12-4; d_gene: NA; abundance: NA; len: 12; CDR3aa: CTSTLGGHEQFF; CDR3nt: TGTACCAGCACATTGGGGGGGCACGAGCAGTTCTTC
j_gene: TRBJ1-4; v_gene: TRBV20-1; d_gene: NA; abundance: NA; len: 18; CDR3aa: CSARDTIESTGINEKLFF; CDR3nt: TGCAGTGCTAGAGATACAATAGAATCAACAGGCATTAATGAAAAACTGTTTTTT
j_gene: TRBJ1-2; v_gene: TRBV7-2; d_gene: NA; abundance: many; len: 14; CDR3aa: CASSLARANYGYTF; CDR3nt: TGTGCCAGCAGCTTAGCGCGCGCTAACTATGGCTACACCTTC
j_gene: TRBJ1-1; v_gene: TRBV12-3/TRBV12-4; d_gene: NA; abundance: NA; len: 14; CDR3aa: CASSYAAGPPEAFF; CDR3nt: TGTGCCAGCAGTTATGCGGCAGGGCCCCCTGAAGCTTTCTTT
j_gene: TRBJ2-1; v_gene: TRBV20-1; d_gene: TRBD2; abundance: NA; len: 16; CDR3aa: CSAALLAGRMYNEQFF; CDR3nt: TGCAGTGCTGCCTTGCTAGCGGGGCGAATGTACAATGAGCAGTTCTTC
j_gene: TRBJ1-4; v_gene: TRBV12-3/TRBV12-4; d_gene: NA; abundance: NA; len: 14; CDR3aa: CASSSGRWNEKLFF; CDR3nt: TGTGCCAGCAGCTCAGGGAGGTGGAATGAAAAACTGTTTTTT
j_gene: TRBJ2-1; v_gene: TRBV19; d_gene: NA; abundance: NA; len: 18; CDR3aa: CASSSGTKVGGSYNEQFF; CDR3nt: TGTGCCAGTAGTTCGGGGACAAAGGTAGGAGGCTCCTACAATGAGCAGTTCTTC
j_gene: TRBJ1-1; v_gene: TRBV5-1; d_gene: NA; abundance: NA; len: 14; CDR3aa: CASRLPGINTEAFF; CDR3nt: TGCGCCAGCAGGCTGCCAGGGATTAACACTGAAGCTTTCTTT
j_gene: TRBJ1-3; v_gene: TRBV12-3/TRBV12-4; d_gene: NA; abundance: NA; len: 15; CDR3aa: CASSLVSGSGNTIYF; CDR3nt: TGTGCCAGCAGTTTAGTTTCTGGCTCTGGAAACACCATATATTTT